This is a list of T cell receptor beta chains from one sample in a study of blood T cell repertoires in COVID-19. Libraries were prepared by immunoSEQ multiplex PCR; TCRdb keeps only in-frame clonotypes and omits some of them. The sample has tens of thousands of clones, 85% seen once; the top ten hold roughly 37%. Sequenced input: peripheral blood. The receptor set was obtained from a man older than 75 with acute or convalescent COVID-19. Both conserved end residues are part of each CDR3. The D gene is left open where the match is weak. Not every row has a clone size; where given, it reads once, few, many or a size class.

D gene,clone size,J gene,V gene,CDR3 DNA,CDR3 protein
TRBD1,NA,TRBJ1-5,TRBV6-5,TGTGCCAGCAGTTCACGACAGGGATATAATCAGCCCCAGCATTTT,CASSSRQGYNQPQHF
TRBD1,NA,TRBJ2-6,TRBV14,TGTGCCAGCAGCCAGAGGACAGGGGGCGTTGCTGGGGCCAACGTCCTGACTTTC,CASSQRTGGVAGANVLTF
TRBD2,once,TRBJ2-7,TRBV7-2,TGTGCCAGCAGCTTAGGCGGGAGGGCCATCTACGAGCAGTACTTC,CASSLGGRAIYEQYF
TRBD2,NA,TRBJ2-6,TRBV18,TGTGCCAGCTCACCGACTAGCGGGGGGAACTCTGGGGCCAACGTCCTGACTTTC,CASSPTSGGNSGANVLTF
TRBD1,once,TRBJ1-1,TRBV7-9,TGTGCCAGCAGTTCCCAGGGGGCTGGAGCTTTCTTT,CASSSQGAGAFF
NA,NA,TRBJ1-1,TRBV11-2,TGTGCCAGCAGTATGGGGGCAGTTGAAGCTTTCTTT,CASSMGAVEAFF
NA,NA,TRBJ2-7,TRBV6-4,TGTGCCAGCAGCGCCCGTCAGGGCTCCGAGCAGTACTTC,CASSARQGSEQYF
NA,few,TRBJ1-3,TRBV28,TGTGCCAGCAAAGTAAGAGGGATCTCTGGAAACACCATATATTTT,CASKVRGISGNTIYF
NA,NA,TRBJ1-1,TRBV6-5,TGTGCCAGCAGTTACTCTAGGGAGATGAACACTGAAGCTTTCTTT,CASSYSREMNTEAFF
NA,once,TRBJ2-2,TRBV3-1/TRBV3-2,TGTGCCAGCAGCCAAGGCATTCACGGCACTAGTCCTTTTGGCGGGGAGCTGTTTTTT,CASSQGIHGTSPFGGELFF
TRBD1,NA,TRBJ1-2,TRBV6-5,TGTGCCAGCAGTTACAAAAACAGGGGCAGTGGCTACACCTTC,CASSYKNRGSGYTF
NA,NA,TRBJ2-3,TRBV9,TGTGCCAGCAGCGAGAGCAGCACAGATACGCAGTATTTT,CASSESSTDTQYF
NA,NA,TRBJ1-5,TRBV4-3,TGCGCCAGCAGCCACTCCAGGGGAGACCAGCCCCAGCATTTT,CASSHSRGDQPQHF
TRBD1,medium-sized,TRBJ1-5,TRBV19,TGTGCCAGTACTCAGACAGGGTCAGTTCAACAGCCCCAGCATTTT,CASTQTGSVQQPQHF
TRBD1,NA,TRBJ1-3,TRBV9,TGTGCCAGCAGCGACGGCCCGACAGGGAACTCTGGAAACACCATATATTTT,CASSDGPTGNSGNTIYF
NA,NA,TRBJ1-2,TRBV9,TGTGCCAGCAGCGTAGGTCAGAACTATGGCTACACCTTC,CASSVGQNYGYTF
NA,once,TRBJ2-6,TRBV14,TGTGCCAGCAGTACCCAGGGATCTGGGGCCAACGTCCTGACTTTC,CASSTQGSGANVLTF
NA,NA,TRBJ1-1,TRBV5-8,TGTGCCAGCAGCTTGGTCCGGAACACTGAAGCTTTCTTT,CASSLVRNTEAFF
TRBD1,few,TRBJ1-1,TRBV7-3,TGTGCCAGCAGCCACGGTGGGACAGGCCCATTTCTCACTGAAGCTTTCTTT,CASSHGGTGPFLTEAFF
NA,NA,TRBJ2-1,TRBV5-6,TGTGCCAGCAGCTTGGCTGTTCGTCTATGGAGGGTGAATGAGCAGTTCTTC,CASSLAVRLWRVNEQFF
NA,NA,TRBJ2-1,TRBV14,TGTGCCAGCAGCCAAGTAAGGGGCCATGAGCAGTTCTTC,CASSQVRGHEQFF
TRBD2,NA,TRBJ2-2,TRBV4-1,TGCGCCAGCAGCCAGAGGGGACTAGAAAGGGCCGGGGAGCTGTTTTTT,CASSQRGLERAGELFF
TRBD2,NA,TRBJ2-1,TRBV7-9,TGTGCCAGCAGCTTAGCCGGGACTAGGGCGAGCGATGAGCAGTTCTTC,CASSLAGTRASDEQFF
TRBD2,few,TRBJ2-5,TRBV7-3,TGTGCCAGCAGCCCGGGACTAGCGGGGGCGAGAGAGACCCAGTACTTC,CASSPGLAGARETQYF
NA,few,TRBJ2-1,TRBV28,TGTGCCAGCAGCAAGACTAACAAGAGAGGCAATGAGCAGTTCTTC,CASSKTNKRGNEQFF
NA,NA,TRBJ1-1,TRBV3-1/TRBV3-2,TGTGCCAGCAGCCCGGACGGGGGGATCTATGAAGCTTTCTTT,CASSPDGGIYEAFF
TRBD1,few,TRBJ2-1,TRBV24-1,TGTGCCACCAGTGACTGGGGGACAGGGGACAGTCTCTACAATGAGCAGTTCTTC,CATSDWGTGDSLYNEQFF
NA,few,TRBJ2-2,TRBV4-2,TGTGCCAGCAGCCAAGGGCGACAGGCTAACACCGGGGAGCTGTTTTTT,CASSQGRQANTGELFF